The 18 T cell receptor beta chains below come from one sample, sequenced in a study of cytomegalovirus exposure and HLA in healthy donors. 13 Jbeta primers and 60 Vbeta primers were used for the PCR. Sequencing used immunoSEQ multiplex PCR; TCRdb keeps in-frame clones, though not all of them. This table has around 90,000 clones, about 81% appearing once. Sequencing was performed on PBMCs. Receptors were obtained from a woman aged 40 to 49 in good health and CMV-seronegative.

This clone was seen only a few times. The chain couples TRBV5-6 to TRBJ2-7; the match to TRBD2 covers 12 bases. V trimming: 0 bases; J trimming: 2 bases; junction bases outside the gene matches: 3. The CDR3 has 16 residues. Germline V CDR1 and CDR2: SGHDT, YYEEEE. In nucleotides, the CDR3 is TGTGCCAGCAGCTTGGAACCTAGCGGGAGGGCCTACGAGCAGTACTTC. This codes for CASSLEPSGRAYEQYF.

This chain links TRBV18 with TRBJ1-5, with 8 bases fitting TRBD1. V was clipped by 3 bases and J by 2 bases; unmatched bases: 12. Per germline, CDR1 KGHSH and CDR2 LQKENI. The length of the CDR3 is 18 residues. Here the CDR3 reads CASSPVRQGFNGNQPQHF. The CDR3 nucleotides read TGTGCCAGCTCACCGGTGAGACAGGGGTTTAACGGCAATCAGCCCCAGCATTTT. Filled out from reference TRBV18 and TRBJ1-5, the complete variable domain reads NAGVMQNPRHLVRRRGQEARLRCSPMKGHSHVYWYRQLPEEGLKFMVYLQKENIIDESGMPKERFSAEFPKEGPSILRIQQVVRGDSAAYFCASSPVRQGFNGNQPQHFGDGTRLSIL.

The CDR3 here is CASSFRGTANEKLFF. CDR3 nucleotide sequence: TGTGCCAGCAGTTTCCGCGGGACAGCTAATGAAAAACTGTTTTTT. V gene TRBV28 combines with J gene TRBJ1-4; 7 positions match TRBD1. V lost 3 bases to trimming and J lost 3 bases; unmatched junction nucleotides: 4. Germline V gives CDR1 MDHEN, CDR2 SYDVKM. The CDR3 is made up of 15 amino acids.

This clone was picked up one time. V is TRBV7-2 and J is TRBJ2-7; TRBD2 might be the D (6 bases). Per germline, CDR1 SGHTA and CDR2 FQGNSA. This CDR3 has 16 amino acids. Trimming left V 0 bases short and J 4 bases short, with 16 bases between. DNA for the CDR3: TGTGCCAGCAGCTTAGCGGGAGGCCCAGGGAAGTACGAGCAGTACTTC. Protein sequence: CASSLAGGPGKYEQYF.

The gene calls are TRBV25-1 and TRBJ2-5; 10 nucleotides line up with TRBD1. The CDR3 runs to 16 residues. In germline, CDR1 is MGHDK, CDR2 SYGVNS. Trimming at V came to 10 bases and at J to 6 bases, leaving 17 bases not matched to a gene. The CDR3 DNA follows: TGTGCCACCTCCGCTTTGGGACAGGGGTTCCGGAAGACCCAGTACTTC. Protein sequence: CATSALGQGFRKTQYF.

CDR3 coding DNA: TGTGCCAGCAGTCGCGGTGCGGGGGCGACTTTTAACTATGGCTACACCTTC. Translating it yields CASSRGAGATFNYGYTF. The chain links TRBV27 to TRBJ1-2; possible D gene TRBD1, 6 bases. The CDR3 runs 17 residues. With 5 bases removed from V and 1 base from J, the gap between germline ends came to 20 bases. The germline V gene has CDR1 MNHEY and CDR2 SMNVEV (reference sequence).

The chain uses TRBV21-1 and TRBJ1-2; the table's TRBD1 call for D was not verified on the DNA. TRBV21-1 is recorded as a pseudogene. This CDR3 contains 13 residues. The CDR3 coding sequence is TGTGCCAGCAATTCGGACAGCAACTATGGCTACACCTTC. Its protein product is CASNSDSNYGYTF.

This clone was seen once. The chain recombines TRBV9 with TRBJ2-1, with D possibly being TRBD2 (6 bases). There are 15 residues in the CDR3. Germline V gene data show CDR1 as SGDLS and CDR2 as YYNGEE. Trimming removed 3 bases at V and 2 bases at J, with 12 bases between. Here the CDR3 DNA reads TGTGCCAGCAGCGAGGGGACTGTCGCCTACAATGAGCAGTTCTTC. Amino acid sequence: CASSEGTVAYNEQFF.

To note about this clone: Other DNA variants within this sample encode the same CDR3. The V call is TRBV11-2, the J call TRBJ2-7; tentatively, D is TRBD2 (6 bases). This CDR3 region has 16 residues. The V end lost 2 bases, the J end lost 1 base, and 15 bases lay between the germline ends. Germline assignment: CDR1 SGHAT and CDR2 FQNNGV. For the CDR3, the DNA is TGTGCCAGCAGCTTAAGTACATTGCGGGATTCCTACGAGCAGTACTTC. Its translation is CASSLSTLRDSYEQYF.

The CDR3, as DNA: TGCGCCAGCAGCTCGGGACAGGGAAACACTGAAGCTTTCTTT. Translation gives CASSSGQGNTEAFF. V is TRBV5-1 and J is TRBJ1-1; 9 bases are shared with TRBD1. CDR1 is SGHRS and CDR2 is YFSETQ in the germline V gene. J lost 2 bases, V lost 3 bases, and 2 bases had no gene match. This CDR3 is 14 amino acids long.

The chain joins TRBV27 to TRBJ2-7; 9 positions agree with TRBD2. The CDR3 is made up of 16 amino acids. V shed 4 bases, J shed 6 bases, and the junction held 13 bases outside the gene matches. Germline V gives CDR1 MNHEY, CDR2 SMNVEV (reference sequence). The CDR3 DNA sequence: TGTGCCAGCAGTTATCCGGGGCGGGAGGGCAGAAGCGAGCAGTACTTC. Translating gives CASSYPGREGRSEQYF.

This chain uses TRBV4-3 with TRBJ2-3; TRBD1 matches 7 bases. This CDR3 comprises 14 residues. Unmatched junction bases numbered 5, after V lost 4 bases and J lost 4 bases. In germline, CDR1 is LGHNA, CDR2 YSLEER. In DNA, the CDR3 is TGCGCCAGCAGCCTATCGCAGGGGGCAGATACGCAGTATTTT. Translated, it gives CASSLSQGADTQYF.

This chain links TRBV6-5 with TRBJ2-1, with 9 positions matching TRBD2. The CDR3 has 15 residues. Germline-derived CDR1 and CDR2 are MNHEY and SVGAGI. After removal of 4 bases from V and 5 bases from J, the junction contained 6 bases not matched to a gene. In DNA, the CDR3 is TGTGCCAGCAGTTCCGGGACTAGCCCACACAATGAGCAGTTCTTC. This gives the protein CASSSGTSPHNEQFF.

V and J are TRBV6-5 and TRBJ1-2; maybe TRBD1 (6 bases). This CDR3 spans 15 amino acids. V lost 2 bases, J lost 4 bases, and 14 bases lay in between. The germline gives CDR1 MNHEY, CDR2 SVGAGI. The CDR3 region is CASSYLPTGPYGYTF. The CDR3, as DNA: TGTGCCAGCAGTTACCTCCCGACAGGCCCCTATGGCTACACCTTC.

This chain's CDR3 is CASSGDWGGEQYF. The CDR3 DNA sequence: TGTGCCAGCAGCGGAGACTGGGGGGGCGAGCAGTACTTC. The chain carries TRBV7-8 and TRBJ2-7; 7 positions agree with TRBD2. Unmatched junction bases numbered 7, after V lost 5 bases and J lost 6 bases. Looked up from germline, CDR1 is SGHVS and CDR2 is FQNEAQ. The CDR3 has 13 residues.

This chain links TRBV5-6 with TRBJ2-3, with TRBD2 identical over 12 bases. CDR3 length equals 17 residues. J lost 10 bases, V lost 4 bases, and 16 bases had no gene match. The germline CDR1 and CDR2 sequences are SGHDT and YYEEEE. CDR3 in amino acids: CASSPSRLAGVSLAQYF. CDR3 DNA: TGTGCCAGCAGCCCATCCCGACTAGCGGGAGTCTCCCTGGCGCAGTATTTT.

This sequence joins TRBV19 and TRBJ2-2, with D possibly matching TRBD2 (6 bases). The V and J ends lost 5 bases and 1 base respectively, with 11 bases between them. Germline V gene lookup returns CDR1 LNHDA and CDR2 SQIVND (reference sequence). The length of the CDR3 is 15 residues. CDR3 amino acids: CASSPRGMNTGELFF. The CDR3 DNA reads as TGTGCCAGTAGTCCTCGGGGGATGAACACCGGGGAGCTGTTTTTT.

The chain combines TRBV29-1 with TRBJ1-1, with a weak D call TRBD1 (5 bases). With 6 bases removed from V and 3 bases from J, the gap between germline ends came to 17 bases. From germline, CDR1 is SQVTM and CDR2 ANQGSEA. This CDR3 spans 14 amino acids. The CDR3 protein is CSVSPGGSDTEAFF. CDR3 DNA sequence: TGCAGCGTCTCTCCCGGGGGGTCGGACACTGAAGCTTTCTTT.